The 27 T cell receptor beta chains in this list originate from one sample, sequenced in a study of metastatic and nonmetastatic thyroid tumors. With MiXCR, TCRdb called clones anew from the PCR reads. Of about 38,000 clones listed, around 30% are singletons. No treatment had been given to any patient before thyroid surgery. The specimen was blood. The receptors stem from a male donor with papillary thyroid cancer or a benign thyroid nodule (not recorded which). Some clones in this sample may be carry-over from other donors' samples.

This chain links TRBV6-2 or TRBV6-3 with TRBJ1-5; TRBD1 aligns across 7 bases. Unmatched junction bases numbered 6, after V lost 6 bases and J lost 10 bases. This CDR3 contains 12 residues. Germline CDR1 is MNHEY and CDR2 is SVGEGT. CDR3 nucleotide sequence: TGTGCCAGCAGGACAGGGAGCAATCCCCAGCATTTT. Translated, it gives CASRTGSNPQHF.

This clone has more than one count but fewer than ten. The chain carries TRBV2 and TRBJ2-3; 12 bases match TRBD2. The CDR3 extends over 15 amino acids. The V and J ends lost 5 bases and 6 bases, in that order; junction bases with no gene match: 6. The V gene's germline CDR1 is SNHLY and CDR2 FYNNEI. CDR3 in amino acids: CASSSTSGGLDTQYF. DNA of the CDR3: TGTGCCAGCAGTTCAACTAGCGGGGGGTTGGATACGCAGTATTTT. The full variable domain, in which reference TRBV2 and TRBJ2-3 provide the parts outside the CDR3, is EPEVTQTPSHQVTQMGQEVILRCVPISNHLYFYWYRQILGQKVEFLVSFYNNEISEKSEIFDDQFSVERPDGSNFTLKIRSTKLEDSAMYFCASSSTSGGLDTQYFGPGTRLTVL.

V gene TRBV4-1 combines with J gene TRBJ1-4; TRBD1 might be the D (5 bases). The CDR3 is 13 amino acids. Germline CDR1 MGHRA, CDR2 YSYEKL. Trimming removed 2 bases at V and 10 bases at J, with 11 bases between. In nucleotides, the CDR3 is TGCGCCAGCAGCCAAATAGCAGGGCCAAAACTGTTTTTT. Translating it yields CASSQIAGPKLFF.

This sequence joins TRBV20-1 and TRBJ2-1; D call uncertain. The germline V gene has CDR1 DFQATT and CDR2 SNEGSKA (reference sequence). The CDR3 extends over 15 amino acids. V was pared by 7 bases and J by 0 bases, with 16 bases between. CDR3 bases: TGCAGTGGACTGCGGCCGGAGAGCTCCTACAATGAGCAGTTCTTC. Translation: CSGLRPESSYNEQFF.

The rearrangement joins TRBV20-1 to TRBJ1-2; maybe TRBD1 (6 bases). Germline CDR1 and CDR2: DFQATT and SNEGSKA (reference sequence). The CDR3 runs 14 residues. V was clipped by 1 base and J by 8 bases, with 17 bases between them. The CDR3 loop is CSARVWDKPDGYTF. Here the CDR3 DNA reads TGCAGTGCTAGAGTATGGGACAAGCCAGACGGCTACACCTTC.

The rearrangement uses TRBV7-9 and TRBJ2-1; no definite D call. The CDR3 has 12 amino acids. V was pared by 7 bases and J by 6 bases, with 10 bases between. CDR1 is SEHNR and CDR2 is FQNEAQ in the germline V gene (reference sequence). The CDR3 spells CASNTLPNEQFF. The DNA of the CDR3 is TGTGCCAGCAACACGTTACCCAATGAGCAGTTCTTC. Drawing the rest from reference TRBV7-9 and TRBJ2-1, the complete variable domain is DTGVSQNPRHKITKRGQNVTFRCDPISEHNRLYWYRQTLGQGPEFLTYFQNEAQLEKSRLLSDRFSAERPKGSFSTLEIQRTEQGDSAMYLCASNTLPNEQFFGPGTRLTVL.

This chain links TRBV20-1 with TRBJ2-7; D gene uncertain. The ends were cut back, 7 bases at V and 3 bases at J, with 16 bases in the middle. Germline V gene data show CDR1 as DFQATT and CDR2 as SNEGSKA (reference sequence). The CDR3 extends over 13 amino acids. The CDR3 is CSVTRRNRYEQYF. CDR3 coding DNA: TGCAGTGTTACCCGGAGAAACCGCTACGAGCAGTACTTC.

The chain links TRBV20-1 to TRBJ2-1; 11 bases line up with TRBD2. Trimming took 3 bases from V and 6 from J; bases not matched to a gene: 4. From germline, CDR1 is DFQATT and CDR2 SNEGSKA (reference sequence). The CDR3 consists of 14 residues. CDR3 loop: CSASVSGRVNEQFF. The DNA for the CDR3 is TGCAGTGCTAGTGTTAGCGGGAGGGTCAATGAGCAGTTCTTC.

The chain uses TRBV5-6 and TRBJ1-5; D gene uncertain. The CDR3 runs 13 residues. Germline-derived CDR1 and CDR2 are SGHDT and YYEEEE. The V gene lost 4 bases and the J gene lost 4 bases, with 9 bases spanning the gap. Here the CDR3 reads CASSIGPNQPQHF. CDR3 DNA sequence: TGTGCCAGCAGCATTGGGCCTAATCAGCCCCAGCATTTT.

By sample fraction, this clone is medium-sized (0.01 to 0.1%). The chain joins TRBV28 to TRBJ1-3; the D is unclear. CDR1 is MDHEN and CDR2 is SYDVKM in the germline V gene. This CDR3 is 16 amino acids long. Trimming left V 6 bases short and J 0 bases short, with 15 bases between. The CDR3 here is CASSLPGILSGNTIYF. CDR3 nucleotide sequence: TGTGCCAGCAGCCTCCCCGGCATCCTCTCTGGAAACACCATATATTTT.

This clone occurred a few times. The gene calls are TRBV6-5 and TRBJ1-1, with D maybe TRBD1 (6 bases). Per germline, CDR1 MNHEY and CDR2 SVGAGI. The CDR3 has 14 residues. Trimming took off 7 bases at V and 3 bases at J, with 15 bases between the two ends. The CDR3 protein is CASIRIGGHTEAFF. The CDR3 coding sequence is TGTGCCAGCATTAGGATCGGGGGGCACACTGAAGCTTTCTTT.

The chain recombines TRBV28 with TRBJ2-7; 8 nucleotides match TRBD2. CDR1 MDHEN and CDR2 SYDVKM come from the germline V gene. Germline trimming cut 8 bases from V and 3 bases from J; bases unmatched to any gene: 12. This CDR3 region has 15 residues. This chain's CDR3 is CASGPGGASNYEQYF. The CDR3 DNA reads TGTGCCAGCGGGCCGGGGGGGGCGAGTAACTACGAGCAGTACTTC.

Many counts were recorded for this clone. This chain joins TRBV12-3 or TRBV12-4 and TRBJ1-5, with 7 bases identical to TRBD1. Unmatched junction bases numbered 3, after V lost 1 base and J lost 6 bases. The CDR3 contains 14 residues. The CDR3 region has the DNA TGTGCCAGCAGTTTAGGAGGGGGCGGTCAGCCCCAGCATTTT. Its translation: CASSLGGGGQPQHF.

This clone was seen ten or more times. This rearrangement joins TRBV30 to TRBJ2-5, with 7 nucleotides matching TRBD2. The CDR3 is made up of 15 amino acids. Looked up from germline, CDR1 is GTSNPN and CDR2 is SVGIG (reference sequence). V lost 2 bases, J lost 4 bases, and 10 bases stayed unmatched. CDR3 DNA sequence: TGTGCCTGGAGTACACCTTATTCGGGAGGAGAGACCCAGTACTTC. Translating gives CAWSTPYSGGETQYF.

The table lists this clone with a few counts. The chain employs TRBV12-3 or TRBV12-4 and TRBJ2-5; TRBD1 matches at 8 bases. The CDR3 has 13 residues. Trimming removed 7 bases from V and 2 bases from J; junction bases left unmatched: 3. This CDR3 reads CASIRTGQETQYF. The DNA of the CDR3 is TGTGCCAGCATCAGGACAGGGCAAGAGACCCAGTACTTC.

This clone was counted ten times or more. CDR3 bases: TGTGCCAGCAGCTTAGTACTCGACGGGACCCAGTACTTC. It codes for CASSLVLDGTQYF. The rearrangement links TRBV11-2 to TRBJ2-5, with D uncertain. The germline V gene has CDR1 SGHAT and CDR2 FQNNGV. V lost 1 base and J 7 bases, leaving 10 bases between the germline ends. This CDR3 comprises 13 residues.

In its sample, this clone is medium-sized. V is TRBV7-2 and J is TRBJ2-2, with D perhaps matching TRBD1 (5 bases). CDR1 and CDR2 (germline): SGHTA, FQGNSA. This CDR3 has 16 residues. The V and J ends lost 2 bases and 0 bases respectively, with 10 bases between them. The CDR3 nucleotides are TGTGCCAGCAGCTTACGTGGGGCAGCGAACACCGGGGAGCTGTTTTTT. Translation: CASSLRGAANTGELFF.

J is TRBJ2-1 and V is TRBV20-1; D is undetermined. Deletions cut 0 bases from V and 3 bases from J, with 12 bases between. The CDR3 length is 15 residues. Germline loops: CDR1 DFQATT, CDR2 SNEGSKA (reference sequence). The CDR3 nucleotides read TGCAGTGCTAGAGATTCAGCGAGAGGCTACAATGAGCAGTTCTTC. Its protein is CSARDSARGYNEQFF.

This clone has a handful of counts. V usage is TRBV6-1 and J usage is TRBJ2-5; TRBD1 agrees at 10 bases. CDR1 and CDR2 (germline): MNHNS, SASEGT. This CDR3 is 16 amino acids long. The junction had 8 bases not matched to a gene; V was cut back by 4 bases and J by 3 bases. The CDR3 DNA reads as TGTGCCAGCAGTGCCATTCCGGGACAGGGGAAAGAGACCCAGTACTTC. Encoded protein: CASSAIPGQGKETQYF.

The genes are TRBV13 and TRBJ2-5, with D perhaps matching TRBD1 (6 bases). Germline V gene sequence: CDR1 PRHDT, CDR2 FYEKMQ (reference sequence). Trimming took off 5 bases at V and 5 bases at J, with 24 bases between the two ends. This CDR3 has 17 amino acids. CDR3 sequence reads: CASSLRTTGTSGETQYF. The CDR3 DNA sequence: TGTGCCAGCAGCCTGAGGACGACCGGGACATCTGGGGAGACCCAGTACTTC.

The chain links TRBV20-1 to TRBJ2-7; 12 nucleotides line up with TRBD2. The CDR3 is made up of 16 amino acids. Germline CDR1 reads DFQATT; CDR2 reads SNEGSKA (reference sequence). The ends lost 3 bases at V and 6 bases at J; junction bases unmatched: 12. The CDR3 sequence is CSARFRRLAGDFEQYF. The CDR3 nucleotides are TGCAGTGCTAGGTTCAGGAGACTAGCGGGAGATTTCGAGCAGTACTTC.

This clone was observed a handful of times. This rearrangement joins TRBV6-1 to TRBJ2-5; 8 bases map to TRBD1. CDR3 size: 14 residues. Germline V CDR1 and CDR2: MNHNS, SASEGT. V was pared by 6 bases and J by 5 bases, with 8 bases of the junction left unmatched. CDR3 coding DNA: TGTGCCAGCAGACGCGGACAGGGTTGGGAGACCCAGTACTTC. Encoded protein: CASRRGQGWETQYF.

This clone was detected only a few times. The chain joins TRBV5-1 to TRBJ1-1; no reliable D call. V lost 4 bases, J lost 4 bases, and 14 bases lay in between. This CDR3 region has 14 residues. The germline gives CDR1 SGHRS, CDR2 YFSETQ. CDR3 nucleotide sequence: TGCGCCAGCAGCGTGAGTACAGCGACCACTGAAGCTTTCTTT. Protein sequence: CASSVSTATTEAFF.

A remark on this clone: This specimen includes other DNA sequences encoding the same CDR3. The chain recombines TRBV6-1 with TRBJ2-5; maybe TRBD1 (5 bases). The CDR3 covers 14 residues. CDR1 and CDR2 from the germline V gene are MNHNS and SASEGT. The V gene lost 1 base and the J gene lost 5 bases, with 11 bases spanning the gap. The CDR3 sequence is CASSEGQGGETQYF. The CDR3 coding sequence is TGTGCCAGCAGTGAAGGGCAGGGTGGGGAGACCCAGTACTTC.

The rearrangement joins TRBV5-1 to TRBJ1-2, with D perhaps TRBD1 (5 bases). Trimming removed 1 base at V and 5 bases at J, with 12 bases between. The CDR3 spans 14 residues. CDR1 is SGHRS and CDR2 is YFSETQ in the germline V gene. The CDR3 coding sequence is TGCGCCAGCAGCTTGTCCCAGGGAGGATATGGCTACACCTTC. It codes for CASSLSQGGYGYTF.

This chain joins TRBV3-1 and TRBJ2-7; D might be TRBD1 (5 bases). This CDR3 comprises 14 residues. The V gene's germline CDR1 is LGHDT and CDR2 YNNKEL (reference sequence). Trimming removed 4 bases from V and 0 bases from J, with 10 bases in between. The CDR3, as DNA: TGTGCCAGCAGCCGCATAGACAGCTCCTACGAGCAGTACTTC. Translating it yields CASSRIDSSYEQYF.

Points on this clone: A much larger clone lies a single base off, so this may be a read error. The genes are TRBV15 and TRBJ2-1; 10 nucleotides align to TRBD2. The germline V gene has CDR1 LNHNV and CDR2 YYDKDF (reference sequence). The CDR3 length is 15 residues. The CDR3 region is CATSGTSVSYNERFF. The CDR3 bases are TGTGCCACCTCCGGGACTAGCGTGAGCTACAATGAGCGGTTCTTC.